This TCR beta chain is from a study of identical twins. TCRdb itself ran the 5' RACE reads through MiXCR, one entry per CDR3 protein. This sample carries 200,000 to 300,000 distinct CDR3 sequences, approximately 7.9% of them seen once, and the ten largest clones take around 5%. These data were likewise used in another study, on yellow fever vaccine responses in identical twins.

The sequenced sample consisted of CD8+ T cells sorted from blood. This clonotype was obtained from a woman younger than 30 in good health.

CDR3 residues: CATSDLWRGGSDTQYF. The CDR3 DNA follows: TGTGCCACCAGTGATTTGTGGCGGGGGGGCTCAGATACGCAGTATTTT. The V gene is TRBV24-1, the J gene TRBJ2-3; 9 bases agree with TRBD2. V shed 0 bases and J 4 bases; nucleotides not matched to a gene: 4. Germline loops: CDR1 KGHDR, CDR2 SFDVKD. There are 16 residues in the CDR3.